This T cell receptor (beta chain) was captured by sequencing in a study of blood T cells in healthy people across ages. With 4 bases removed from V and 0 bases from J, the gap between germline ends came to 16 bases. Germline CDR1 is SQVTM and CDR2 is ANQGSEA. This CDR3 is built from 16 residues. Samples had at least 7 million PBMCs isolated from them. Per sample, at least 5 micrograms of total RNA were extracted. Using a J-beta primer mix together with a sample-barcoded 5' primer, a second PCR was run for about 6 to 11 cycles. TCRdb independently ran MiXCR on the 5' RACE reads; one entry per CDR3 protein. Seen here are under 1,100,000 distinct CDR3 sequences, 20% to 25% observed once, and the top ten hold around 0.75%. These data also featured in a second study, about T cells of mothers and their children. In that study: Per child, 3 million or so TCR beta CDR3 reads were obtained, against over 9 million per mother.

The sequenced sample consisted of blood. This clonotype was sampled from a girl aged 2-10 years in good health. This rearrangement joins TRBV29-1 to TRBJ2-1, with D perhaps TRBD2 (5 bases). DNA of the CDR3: TGCAGCGTTGCCCACACGAGGGATAGCTCCTACAATGAGCAGTTCTTC. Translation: CSVAHTRDSSYNEQFF.